Described below is a single TCR beta chain sequence and its context. These data belong to a study of cytomegalovirus exposure and HLA in healthy donors. Generated by immunoSEQ multiplex PCR, the TCRdb table keeps only in-frame clones and is missing some. Among tens of thousands of clones listed, 85% to 90% were seen once. The length of the CDR3 is 15 residues. Trimming removed 0 bases from V and 4 bases from J, with 16 bases in between. The germline gives CDR1 GTSNPN, CDR2 SVGIG (reference sequence). This sequence was found in a woman between 18 and 29 years old in good health and CMV-seropositive. This chain connects TRBV30 to TRBJ2-7; the D gene is possibly TRBD1 (5 bases). Sequenced material: PBMCs. The CDR3 sequence: CAWSVGQGYGYEQYF. In DNA form, the CDR3 reads TGTGCCTGGAGTGTAGGCCAGGGTTATGGGTACGAGCAGTACTTC.